A selection of T cell receptor beta chains follows, all from one sample in a study of shared clonotypes between healthy human individuals. Sequencing was performed with immunoSEQ multiplex PCR; in TCRdb, only in-frame clones are kept and a portion is missing. The repertoire includes millions of clones, around nine tenths of them detected once, and over 0.12% sits in the top ten. Specimen: naive CD4+ T cells sorted from blood. These receptors all stem from a man aged 18 to 29 in good health. Each CDR3 is given with its conserved first and last residue. D genes are given only for firm matches. Clone sizes are given selectively: once, few, many, or a class where the clone is expanded.

V	J	D	size	CDR3	DNA
TRBV5-1	TRBJ2-3	.	.	CASSLDLASTDTQYF	TGCGCCAGCAGCTTGGATCTAGCTAGCACAGATACGCAGTATTTT
TRBV4-1	TRBJ2-3	.	.	CASSQDSPGGGRGDTQYF	TGCGCCAGCAGCCAAGATTCCCCCGGCGGGGGCAGAGGAGATACGCAGTATTTT
TRBV28	TRBJ1-1	.	few	CASSRPLNTEAFF	TGTGCCAGCAGTCGACCGCTGAACACTGAAGCTTTCTTT
TRBV18	TRBJ2-5	.	.	CASSPGGQETQYF	TGTGCCAGCTCACCAGGTGGGCAAGAGACCCAGTACTTC
TRBV2	TRBJ2-3	TRBD1	.	CASYRDRRVSTDTQYF	TGTGCCAGCTACCGGGACAGGAGGGTTAGCACAGATACGCAGTATTTT
TRBV19	TRBJ1-5	.	.	CASSRETNQPQHF	TGTGCCAGTAGCAGGGAAACGAATCAGCCCCAGCATTTT
TRBV9	TRBJ2-3	.	.	CASSVGLDRGLANTQYF	TGTGCCAGCAGCGTGGGACTCGACAGGGGACTAGCAAATACGCAGTATTTT
TRBV9	TRBJ2-2	.	.	CASSVGSPPGTGELFF	TGTGCCAGCAGCGTAGGGTCACCCCCGGGCACCGGGGAGCTGTTTTTT
TRBV7-9	TRBJ2-3	TRBD1	.	CASSRTGTNTQYF	TGTGCCAGCAGCCGGACAGGAACTAATACGCAGTATTTT
TRBV6-1	TRBJ1-1	.	.	CASSELFGAYTEAFF	TGTGCCAGCAGTGAATTGTTTGGGGCCTACACTGAAGCTTTCTTT
TRBV5-1	TRBJ1-1	TRBD1	.	CASHYGGTGNTEAFF	TGCGCCAGCCATTACGGGGGGACAGGGAACACTGAAGCTTTCTTT
TRBV2	TRBJ2-7	TRBD1	.	CASREGQVSYEQYF	TGTGCCAGCAGAGAGGGACAGGTTTCCTACGAGCAGTACTTC
TRBV9	TRBJ2-1	.	.	CASSATAEQFF	TGTGCCAGCAGCGCCACTGCGGAGCAGTTCTTC
TRBV4-1	TRBJ2-2	.	.	CASSQGAHGGGELFF	TGCGCCAGCAGCCAAGGGGCTCACGGGGGCGGGGAGCTGTTTTTT
TRBV27	TRBJ2-7	.	.	CASSAQGSSYEQYF	TGTGCCAGCAGTGCCCAGGGCTCCTCCTACGAGCAGTACTTC